The sequence of this T cell receptor (beta chain) was determined in a study of early T cells in non-severe SARS-CoV-2 infection. Study summary: Sequenced bulk RNA came from whole blood that was unsorted, and chains were unpaired.

This clonotype was recorded at least ten times. The antigen is unknown. Germline V gives CDR1 DFQATT, CDR2 SNEGSKA (reference sequence). Trimming left V 2 bases short and J 1 base short, with 11 bases between. This CDR3 comprises 14 residues. Study-wide points: A preference for anti-spike CD8 responses marked VDJdb matching, which missed private and CD4 specificities.

cDNA molecules, individually, were tagged with unique molecular identifiers. TCRdb called the 5' RACE reads again in MiXCR, with one record for every CDR3 protein. The data show over 30,000 distinct CDR3 sequences, 6% to 7% seen once. The specimen sequenced was whole blood. This chain connects TRBV20-1 to TRBJ1-2; the D is unclear. The TCR was taken from an adult who was a healthcare worker with PCR-confirmed SARS-CoV-2 infection or an uninfected control (not recorded which). The CDR3 DNA reads as TGCAGTGCTAGAACGGCAAGGGATAACTATGGCTACACCTTC. Amino acid sequence: CSARTARDNYGYTF.